This TCR beta chain was identified in a study of blood T cell repertoires in COVID-19. Across the whole study: Sources were T cells, B-cell-depleted T cells, or PBMCs; the material itself was cDNA or gDNA.

As handled by the study authors: Amplification of reference gene primers provided the estimated nucleated cell counts. The protocol was immunoSEQ multiplex PCR, while the TCRdb copy is restricted to in-frame clones and leaves out a portion. V and J calls and clone size follow that table, whereas D and trimming were derived from the DNA. The top ten clones hold about 7.2% of a sample with under 200,000 clones, about 80% of them seen once. CDR1 and CDR2 from the germline V gene are LGHDT and YNNKEL (reference sequence). V lost 0 bases and J lost 0, with 21 bases in between. The CDR3 consists of 20 residues.

Sequenced sample: PBMCs or T cells enriched from blood (not recorded which). This chain connects TRBV3-1 (or the pseudogene TRBV3-2) to TRBJ1-3; perhaps TRBD1 as D (6 bases). The source is a man in his fifties who had recovered from COVID-19. CDR3 sequence (DNA): TGTGCCAGCAGCCAAGATGGTGGGGGCCGATTGCATTTCTCTGGAAACACCATATATTTT. Translating gives CASSQDGGGRLHFSGNTIYF.